The T cell receptor beta chain described here comes from a study of TIL therapy for anti-PD-1-resistant metastatic lung cancer. Across the whole study: By whole-exome sequencing, median non-synonymous tumor mutation burden was under 1.9 mutations per megabase. General observations from the study: The cohort had more treatment-naive, never-smoker and oncogene-addicted patients than typical. Infused TIL clonotypes partially replaced the baseline blood repertoire, then decayed over months.

Remarks on this clone: The target antigen is unknown.

V lost 4 bases and J lost 6, with 13 bases in between. The CDR3 length is 14 residues. In germline, CDR1 is SNHLY, CDR2 FYNNEI. The libraries were made with immunoSEQ v3. Each library reached roughly 2 million read pairs, or about 5-6.5 million at deep level. Measured with immunoSEQ multiplex PCR; TCRdb has only the in-frame clones, and not every one. Of just under 60,000 clones in the sample, around 68% were seen once. The time point here: pre-treatment sample, taken before nivolumab and TIL therapy. The V gene is TRBV2, the J gene TRBJ2-1; D ambiguous. The specimen comprised blood, sampled at baseline. This TCR was recovered from a person aged 25 to 79 with non-small cell lung cancer. CDR3 DNA sequence: TGTGCCAGCAGTGGCCTACCCAAGCCCAATGAGCAGTTCTTC. This translates into CASSGLPKPNEQFF.